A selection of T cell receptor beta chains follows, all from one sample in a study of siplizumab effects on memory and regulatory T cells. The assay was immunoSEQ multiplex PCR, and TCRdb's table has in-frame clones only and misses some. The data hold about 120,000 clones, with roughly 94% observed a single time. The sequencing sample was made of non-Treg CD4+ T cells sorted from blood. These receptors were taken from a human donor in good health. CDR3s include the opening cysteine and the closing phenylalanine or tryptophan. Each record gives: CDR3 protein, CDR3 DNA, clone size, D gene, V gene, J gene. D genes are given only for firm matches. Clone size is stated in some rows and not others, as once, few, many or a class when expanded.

CDR3aa: CSVGGQTRSGANVLTF; CDR3nt: TGCAGCGTTGGAGGGCAGACCCGCTCTGGGGCCAACGTCCTGACTTTC; abundance: once; d_gene: .; v_gene: TRBV29-1; j_gene: TRBJ2-6
CDR3aa: CATSREQRGGAAGGTGELFF; CDR3nt: TGTGCCACCAGCAGAGAGCAGAGGGGGGGCGCCGCGGGTGGCACCGGGGAGCTGTTTTTT; abundance: .; d_gene: .; v_gene: TRBV15; j_gene: TRBJ2-2
CDR3aa: CASSTTGGRAFF; CDR3nt: TGTGCCAGCAGCACTACAGGGGGACGTGCTTTCTTT; abundance: .; d_gene: TRBD1; v_gene: TRBV7-9; j_gene: TRBJ1-1
CDR3aa: CASSTGTQETQYF; CDR3nt: TGTGCCAGCTCAACGGGAACCCAAGAGACCCAGTACTTC; abundance: once; d_gene: .; v_gene: TRBV18; j_gene: TRBJ2-5
CDR3aa: CAISVGQGGNQPQHF; CDR3nt: TGTGCCATCAGTGTCGGACAGGGGGGAAATCAGCCCCAGCATTTT; abundance: .; d_gene: TRBD1; v_gene: TRBV10-3; j_gene: TRBJ1-5
CDR3aa: CASSQSGTSGRGEQYF; CDR3nt: TGTGCCAGCTCTCAGAGTGGGACTAGCGGGAGAGGGGAGCAGTACTTC; abundance: .; d_gene: TRBD2; v_gene: TRBV18; j_gene: TRBJ2-7
CDR3aa: CASSPLGGVSTDTQYF; CDR3nt: TGTGCCAGCAGCCCACTGGGGGGTGTTAGCACAGATACGCAGTATTTT; abundance: .; d_gene: .; v_gene: TRBV9; j_gene: TRBJ2-3
CDR3aa: CASRPHGELTGELFF; CDR3nt: TGTGCCAGTAGACCTCATGGGGAACTGACCGGGGAGCTGTTTTTT; abundance: .; d_gene: .; v_gene: TRBV19; j_gene: TRBJ2-2
CDR3aa: CASSFTGGHYEQYF; CDR3nt: TGCGCCAGCAGCTTTACAGGGGGTCACTACGAGCAGTACTTC; abundance: .; d_gene: TRBD1; v_gene: TRBV5-1; j_gene: TRBJ2-7
CDR3aa: CASSPAGEGNQPQHF; CDR3nt: TGTGCCAGCAGTCCCGCGGGGGAAGGCAATCAGCCCCAGCATTTT; abundance: .; d_gene: .; v_gene: TRBV6-5; j_gene: TRBJ1-5
CDR3aa: CASSRTGYGEQYF; CDR3nt: TGTGCCAGCAGCCGAACAGGGTACGGCGAGCAGTACTTC; abundance: .; d_gene: .; v_gene: TRBV5-4; j_gene: TRBJ2-7
CDR3aa: CASSWRDSYEQYF; CDR3nt: TGTGCCAGCAGCTGGCGGGACAGCTACGAGCAGTACTTC; abundance: .; d_gene: .; v_gene: TRBV7-9; j_gene: TRBJ2-7
CDR3aa: CASGFGQDVYEQYF; CDR3nt: TGTGCTAGTGGTTTCGGACAGGATGTCTACGAGCAGTACTTC; abundance: .; d_gene: TRBD1; v_gene: TRBV12-5; j_gene: TRBJ2-7
CDR3aa: CSVETPGGANVLTF; CDR3nt: TGCAGCGTGGAGACCCCAGGCGGGGCCAACGTCCTGACTTTC; abundance: .; d_gene: .; v_gene: TRBV29-1; j_gene: TRBJ2-6
CDR3aa: CASAEGAYEQYF; CDR3nt: TGTGCCAGCGCCGAAGGCGCCTACGAGCAGTACTTC; abundance: .; d_gene: .; v_gene: TRBV6-6; j_gene: TRBJ2-7
CDR3aa: CASSQYTYQETQYF; CDR3nt: TGTGCCAGCAGCCAATATACCTACCAAGAGACCCAGTACTTC; abundance: .; d_gene: .; v_gene: TRBV9; j_gene: TRBJ2-5
CDR3aa: CAWSVRGNTEAFF; CDR3nt: TGTGCCTGGAGTGTACGCGGGAACACTGAAGCTTTCTTT; abundance: .; d_gene: .; v_gene: TRBV30; j_gene: TRBJ1-1
CDR3aa: CASSLEAGNQPQHF; CDR3nt: TGTGCCAGCAGCTTAGAGGCAGGCAATCAGCCCCAGCATTTT; abundance: once; d_gene: .; v_gene: TRBV7-2; j_gene: TRBJ1-5
CDR3aa: CASSLRGLSSYNEQFF; CDR3nt: TGTGCCAGCAGCCTCAGAGGGCTGAGCTCCTACAATGAGCAGTTCTTC; abundance: .; d_gene: .; v_gene: TRBV11-2; j_gene: TRBJ2-1
CDR3aa: CASSLRLGNSPLHF; CDR3nt: TGTGCCAGCAGCTTAAGGCTCGGAAATTCACCCCTCCACTTT; abundance: once; d_gene: .; v_gene: TRBV7-2; j_gene: TRBJ1-6
CDR3aa: CASSYSIGNRGYGYTF; CDR3nt: TGTGCCAGCAGTTACTCTATAGGGAACAGGGGCTATGGCTACACCTTC; abundance: .; d_gene: TRBD1; v_gene: TRBV6-5; j_gene: TRBJ1-2
CDR3aa: CASSLLSVPLGYTF; CDR3nt: TGTGCCAGCAGCTTATTATCAGTTCCTCTTGGCTACACCTTC; abundance: .; d_gene: .; v_gene: TRBV7-2; j_gene: TRBJ1-2
CDR3aa: CASSYSIAGGGNTQYF; CDR3nt: TGTGCCAGCAGTTACTCGATAGCGGGGGGCGGGAATACGCAGTATTTT; abundance: once; d_gene: TRBD2; v_gene: TRBV6-5; j_gene: TRBJ2-3
CDR3aa: CASSLAAGVREKLFF; CDR3nt: TGTGCCAGCAGCTTAGCGGCGGGGGTTCGTGAAAAACTGTTTTTT; abundance: .; d_gene: .; v_gene: TRBV7-9; j_gene: TRBJ1-4